This T cell receptor beta chain appears in the sequencing data of a study of CD8+CD57+ T cells in acquired aplastic anemia. CDR1 is LNHNV, CDR2 YYDKDF, per germline (reference sequence). Losses at the gene ends were 4 bases for V and 3 bases for J; bases not matched to a gene: 4. The CDR3 sequence is 15 residues long. Genomic DNA served as template for TCR beta VDJ and CDR3 profiling. In TCRdb, the reads were re-called with MiXCR into one record per CDR3 protein. The table has 55,000 to 60,000 distinct CDR3 sequences, approximately 54% seen once; the top ten hold around 15%. The patients chosen for sequencing had shown expansion of CD8+CD57+ cells (detected by flow cytometry).

Sequences were obtained from sorted CD4+, CD8+, or CD8+CD57+ T cells (not recorded which) from PBMCs. The receptor was derived from a human donor with aplastic anemia. J is TRBJ2-1 and V is TRBV15, with TRBD1 matching over 9 bases. Here the CDR3 reads CATSNTGQGYNEQFF. CDR3 in DNA: TGTGCCACCAGCAATACGGGACAGGGCTACAATGAGCAGTTCTTC. Full variable domain (rest looked up from reference TRBV15 and TRBJ2-1): DAMVIQNPRYQVTQFGKPVTLSCSQTLNHNVMYWYQQKSSQAPKLLFHYYDKDFNNEADTPDNFQSRRPNTSFCFLDIRSPGLGDTAMYLCATSNTGQGYNEQFFGPGTRLTVL.